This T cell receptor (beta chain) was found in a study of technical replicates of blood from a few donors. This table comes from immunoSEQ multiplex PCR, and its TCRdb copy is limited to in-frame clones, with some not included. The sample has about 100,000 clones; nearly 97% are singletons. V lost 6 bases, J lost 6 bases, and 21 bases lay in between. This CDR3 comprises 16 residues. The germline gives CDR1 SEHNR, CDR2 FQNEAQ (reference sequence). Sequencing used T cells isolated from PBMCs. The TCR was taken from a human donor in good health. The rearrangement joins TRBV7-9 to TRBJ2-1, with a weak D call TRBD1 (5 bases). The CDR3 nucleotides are TGTGCCAGCAGACCCAACTCAGGGAATTTAGGCAATGAGCAGTTCTTC. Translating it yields CASRPNSGNLGNEQFF.